Following are 12 T cell receptor beta chains from one sample sequenced in a study of response to subunit inactivated influenza vaccine. TCRdb passed the RT-PCR reads through MiXCR, listing each CDR3 protein once. The table shows about 540,000 distinct CDR3 sequences, with approximately 20% occurring only once. This sample also belongs to another study, concerning T cells expressing NK-cell markers. Turning to that study: 5'RACE template switching built TCR beta cDNA with unique molecular identifiers.

Source: CD4+ T cells sorted from PBMCs, taken roughly 12 days after vaccination. These TCRs come from a man between 50 and 59 years old who received an inactivated influenza vaccine.

This clonotype was seen only a few times. V is TRBV6-2 or TRBV6-3 and J is TRBJ2-5, with 8 bases matching TRBD2. V shed 6 bases, J shed 3 bases, and the junction held 9 bases outside the gene matches. CDR3 length equals 15 residues. Germline CDR1 reads MNHEY; CDR2 reads SVGEGT. The CDR3 is CASSLGRGREETQYF. For the CDR3, the DNA is TGTGCCAGCAGCCTCGGGAGGGGCCGAGAAGAGACCCAGTACTTC.

This clonotype was seen a handful of times. V and J are TRBV4-3 and TRBJ1-2; 9 bases align to TRBD1. Germline trimming cut 3 bases from V and 5 bases from J; bases unmatched to any gene: 7. Germline V gene lookup returns CDR1 LGHNA and CDR2 YSLEER. This CDR3 comprises 15 residues. The CDR3 region is CASSQGTGKGYGYTF. DNA for the CDR3: TGCGCCAGCAGCCAGGGGACAGGGAAAGGGTATGGCTACACCTTC.

This sequence joins TRBV7-2 and TRBJ2-7, with a possible D match to TRBD2 (6 bases). The CDR3 covers 14 residues. Germline CDR1 reads SGHTA; CDR2 reads FQGNSA. V dropped 5 bases and J dropped 1 base, with 12 bases sitting between them. CDR3 amino acids: CASSPQEGSYEQYF. The CDR3 nucleotides read TGTGCCAGCAGCCCGCAGGAGGGGTCCTACGAGCAGTACTTC.

The chain combines TRBV12-3 or TRBV12-4 with TRBJ2-1; no firm D call. The CDR3 contains 14 residues. V shed 1 base and J shed 10 bases, with 14 bases lying between them. The CDR3 nucleotides are TGTGCCAGCAGTTTAGGTGGCCCAGGCGTGGAGCAGTTCTTC. Its translation is CASSLGGPGVEQFF.

This clonotype turned up a few times. The CDR3 region has the DNA TGTGCCAGCAGCTCCCGTCTGACAGGTTCTCACTCTGGGGCCAACGTCCTGACTTTC. This sequence encodes CASSSRLTGSHSGANVLTF. The V and J genes are TRBV5-6 and TRBJ2-6; D perhaps matches TRBD1 (6 bases). The CDR3 is 19 residues long. Trimming stripped 3 bases from V and 0 bases from J, with 19 bases between. Per germline, CDR1 SGHDT and CDR2 YYEEEE.

This clonotype occurred a few times. This chain joins TRBV20-1 and TRBJ2-2; 7 positions agree with TRBD1. This CDR3 region has 13 residues. V trimming: 5 bases; J trimming: 2 bases; junction bases outside the gene matches: 2. Germline CDR1 reads DFQATT; CDR2 reads SNEGSKA (reference sequence). The CDR3: CSAAGGNTGELFF. The DNA of the CDR3 is TGCAGTGCTGCAGGGGGTAACACCGGGGAGCTGTTTTTT.

The V gene is TRBV9, the J gene TRBJ2-1; D remains unclear. V lost 0 bases, J lost 0 bases, and 10 bases lay in between. This CDR3 is 16 amino acids long. Germline CDR1 is SGDLS and CDR2 is YYNGEE. This CDR3 reads CASSVGLGISYNEQFF. As DNA, the CDR3 is TGTGCCAGCAGCGTAGGTCTGGGGATCTCCTACAATGAGCAGTTCTTC.

This clonotype is termed medium-sized. The chain is built from TRBV7-2 and TRBJ2-4; TRBD2 matches at 7 bases. With 1 base clipped from V and 6 bases from J, the junction kept 3 bases outside the gene matches. In germline, CDR1 is SGHTA, CDR2 FQGNSA. This CDR3 has 14 amino acids. The CDR3 protein is CASSLGPGGNIQYF. For the CDR3, the DNA is TGTGCCAGCAGCTTAGGGCCGGGGGGAAACATTCAGTACTTC.

In its sample, this clonotype was seen a few times. The chain links TRBV9 to TRBJ2-1; D possibly matches TRBD1 or TRBD2 (5 bases each). Trimming cost V 4 bases and J 12 bases, with 14 bases left between them. In germline, CDR1 is SGDLS, CDR2 YYNGEE. CDR3 size: 12 residues. CDR3 nucleotide sequence: TGTGCCAGCAGCTCCTCCGGGACGCTGCAGTTCTTC. This translates into CASSSSGTLQFF.

CDR3 bases: TGTGCCAGCAGCCGAAATAGAAACATAGGAAATGAGCAGTTCTTC. It encodes CASSRNRNIGNEQFF. This sequence joins TRBV7-9 and TRBJ2-1; unclear D gene. Germline loops: CDR1 SEHNR, CDR2 FQNEAQ (reference sequence). The length of the CDR3 is 15 residues. The ends were cut back, 5 bases at V and 7 bases at J, with 18 bases in the middle.

In its sample, this clonotype was seen a few times. This rearrangement joins TRBV20-1 to TRBJ2-1; 9 bases line up with TRBD1. V lost 3 bases, J lost 1 base, and 1 base stayed unmatched. The CDR3 runs 14 residues. The germline gives CDR1 DFQATT, CDR2 SNEGSKA (reference sequence). The CDR3 region is CSARGQGSYNEQFF. CDR3 nucleotide sequence: TGCAGTGCTAGGGGACAGGGATCCTACAATGAGCAGTTCTTC.

This clonotype has more than one count but fewer than ten. V usage is TRBV7-2 and J usage is TRBJ2-7; 8 positions agree with TRBD2. V shed 4 bases, J shed 7 bases, and the junction held 12 bases outside the gene matches. This CDR3 contains 15 residues. CDR1 is SGHTA, CDR2 FQGNSA, per germline. The CDR3 region is CASSSRGGTGGEQYF. CDR3 DNA sequence: TGTGCCAGCAGCTCCCGCGGGGGGACTGGGGGGGAGCAGTACTTC.